The 13 T cell receptor beta chains below come from one sample, sequenced in a study of blood T cell repertoires in COVID-19. The repertoire was sequenced with immunoSEQ multiplex PCR; TCRdb's copy has only in-frame clones and lacks some. The table lists 70,000 to 95,000 clones, nearly 95% of them singletons. The source material was peripheral blood. Every receptor here comes from a human donor with active COVID-19. The donor label of this sample is uncertain.

The V gene is TRBV2, the J gene TRBJ2-6, with a tentative D call TRBD2 (6 bases). The length of the CDR3 is 14 residues. Germline V gene sequence: CDR1 SNHLY, CDR2 FYNNEI. V lost 8 bases to trimming and J lost 3 bases, with 11 bases between them. For the CDR3, the DNA is TGTGCCAGCGAGCCAGCGGGTGGGGCCAACGTCCTGACTTTC. Its protein product is CASEPAGGANVLTF. Full variable domain (rest looked up from reference TRBV2 and TRBJ2-6): EPEVTQTPSHQVTQMGQEVILRCVPISNHLYFYWYRQILGQKVEFLVSFYNNEISEKSEIFDDQFSVERPDGSNFTLKIRSTKLEDSAMYFCASEPAGGANVLTFGAGSRLTVL.

The chain carries TRBV7-2 and TRBJ2-5; 8 positions match TRBD2. Germline CDR1 SGHTA, CDR2 FQGNSA. The CDR3 is 17 amino acids. J was trimmed by 5 bases and V by 2 bases; bases with no gene match: 13. The CDR3 bases are TGTGCCAGCAGCTTACCCCTGGGAGGCCCGGGGGGGGAGACCCAGTACTTC. Translating it yields CASSLPLGGPGGETQYF.

This clone was counted between two and nine times. The V call is TRBV5-1, the J call TRBJ1-2; no clear D. This CDR3 region has 13 residues. The germline V gene encodes CDR1 SGHRS and CDR2 YFSETQ. V was shortened by 4 bases and J by 7 bases, with 14 bases between the two germline ends. The CDR3 sequence: CASSPGEESGYTF. CDR3 DNA: TGCGCCAGCAGCCCTGGCGAGGAGTCTGGCTACACCTTC.

V is TRBV7-2 and J is TRBJ2-7; TRBD2 aligns across 7 bases. The J segment lost 3 bases and the V segment lost 5 bases, leaving 4 bases of the junction unmatched. Per the germline V gene, CDR1 is SGHTA and CDR2 is FQGNSA. This CDR3 is 13 amino acids long. The CDR3 sequence: CASSKPSGYEQYF. CDR3 nucleotide sequence: TGTGCCAGCAGCAAACCTAGCGGCTACGAGCAGTACTTC.

The chain carries TRBV5-1 and TRBJ1-4, with D perhaps matching TRBD1 (5 bases). Germline CDR1 and CDR2: SGHRS and YFSETQ. Trimming took off 4 bases at V and 0 bases at J, with 10 bases between the two ends. CDR3 length: 15 amino acids. In DNA form, the CDR3 reads TGCGCCAGCAGCCCGATAGGGGCAACTAATGAAAAACTGTTTTTT. Its protein product is CASSPIGATNEKLFF.

The gene calls are TRBV4-1 and TRBJ2-4, with D tentatively TRBD1 (5 bases). Trimming removed 4 bases from V and 0 bases from J, with 10 bases in between. The CDR3 loop spans 15 amino acids. Germline V lookup: CDR1 MGHRA, CDR2 YSYEKL. Written as DNA, the CDR3 is TGCGCCAGCAGCCTCACGACAGTAGCCAAAAACATTCAGTACTTC. It translates to CASSLTTVAKNIQYF.

The CDR3 loop reads CASSLYLSMRSGQETQYF. In nucleotides, the CDR3 is TGTGCCAGCAGCTTATATCTCTCGATGAGGTCGGGACAAGAGACCCAGTACTTC. This chain links TRBV7-2 with TRBJ2-5; possible D gene TRBD2, 5 bases. The CDR3 runs 18 residues. From germline, CDR1 is SGHTA and CDR2 FQGNSA. V was trimmed by 2 bases and J by 2 bases, leaving 21 bases between them.

This clone was detected once. CDR3 DNA: TGTGCCAGCAGCTTAGGGAGCGGGGGGGCCAATGAGCAGTTCTTC. This codes for CASSLGSGGANEQFF. The V gene is TRBV7-7, the J gene TRBJ2-1; 10 bases match TRBD2. This CDR3 is built from 15 residues. V was clipped by 1 base and J by 6 bases; unmatched bases: 3. Germline CDR1 SSHAT, CDR2 FNYEAQ (reference sequence).

The chain employs TRBV29-1 and TRBJ1-1; D gene ambiguous. Germline values: CDR1 SQVTM, CDR2 ANQGSEA. Trimming stripped 2 bases from V and 8 bases from J, with 9 bases between. The CDR3 runs 11 residues. CDR3 region: CSVEFGPEAFF. The CDR3 DNA reads TGCAGCGTTGAATTCGGTCCAGAAGCTTTCTTT.

V usage is TRBV5-4 and J usage is TRBJ1-1, with D maybe TRBD1 (6 bases). Trimming left V 3 bases short and J 0 bases short, with 15 bases between. In germline, CDR1 is SGHNT, CDR2 YYREEE (reference sequence). This CDR3 contains 16 residues. The CDR3 DNA follows: TGTGCCAGCAGCTCAACAGGGCGTGGGATGAACACTGAAGCTTTCTTT. Residues: CASSSTGRGMNTEAFF.

The chain joins TRBV13 to TRBJ2-3, with D uncertain. V was clipped by 2 bases and J by 4 bases, with 10 bases between them. This CDR3 spans 14 amino acids. Germline CDR1 PRHDT, CDR2 FYEKMQ (reference sequence). CDR3 in amino acids: CASSLPRPPDTQYF. CDR3 coding DNA: TGTGCCAGCAGCTTACCGCGGCCCCCAGATACGCAGTATTTT.

This CDR3 is CAIGLRGLDPYGYTF. CDR3 DNA: TGTGCCATTGGACTCAGGGGGCTGGACCCCTATGGCTACACCTTC. V is TRBV6-5 and J is TRBJ1-2; TRBD1 matches 8 bases. CDR1 MNHEY and CDR2 SVGAGI come from the germline V gene. CDR3 length: 15 amino acids. V trimming: 10 bases; J trimming: 4 bases; junction bases outside the gene matches: 14.

This sequence joins TRBV28 and TRBJ2-1; D not resolved. The V gene's germline CDR1 is MDHEN and CDR2 SYDVKM. The CDR3 totals 12 residues. Trimming pared 2 bases from V and 12 bases from J, leaving 11 bases between. The CDR3 sequence is CASSLAQAGQFF. The CDR3 region has the DNA TGTGCCAGCAGTTTAGCGCAGGCAGGGCAGTTCTTC.